Sequencing of this TCR beta chain was carried out in a study of Ad26.COV2.S vaccination and SARS-CoV-2 variants. About the research overall: Trial arm assignment for the donor was COV1001 Ad26.COV2.S. Administration of Ad26.COV2.S was intramuscular, either once or twice 56 days apart.

The treatment: about 20 received Ad26.COV2.S at low or high dose, single or two shots; about 5 received placebo; per-sample allocation not given. Sampling was performed 63 days after the first vaccine or placebo injection. On this clone itself: What it recognizes is unknown.

Per the germline V gene, CDR1 is SQVTM and CDR2 is ANQGSEA. V gave up 3 bases and J gave up 8 bases, with 3 bases separating them. The CDR3 loop spans 9 amino acids. Study-level findings and limits: Post-vaccination breadth of spike-specific CD8+ and CD4+ T cell responses was reportedly substantial.

Libraries were prepared by immunoSEQ multiplex PCR; TCRdb keeps only in-frame clonotypes and omits some of them. The repertoire holds approximately 250,000 clones, with roughly 89% as singletons. V usage is TRBV29-1 and J usage is TRBJ2-3; D remains ambiguous. Sequencing was performed on peripheral blood, taken in a trial of Ad26.COV2.S vaccine versus placebo. This sequence was found in a person between 18 and 60 years old who received the Ad26.COV2.S COVID-19 vaccine or a placebo. The chain's CDR3 is CSVEGTQYF. The CDR3 DNA sequence: TGCAGCGTTGAGGGTACGCAGTATTTT.